Presented here are 9 T cell receptor beta chains from one specimen sequenced in a study of control samples from healthy donors and cancer patients. The protocol was immunoSEQ multiplex PCR, while the TCRdb copy is restricted to in-frame clones and leaves out a portion. The repertoire includes some 65,000 clones, around four fifths of them detected once, and approximately 2.8% sits in the top ten. Sequenced input: PBMCs. All receptors derive from a woman between 45 and 65 years old with lung cancer.

The chain has TRBV11-2 and TRBJ2-2; 9 positions match TRBD1. The CDR3 spans 17 residues. CDR1 SGHAT and CDR2 FQNNGV come from the germline V gene. V dropped 3 bases and J dropped 3; count of bases not matched to a gene: 8. Written as DNA, the CDR3 is TGTGCCAGCAGCTTGTACAGGGGGCTTAGGGACACCGGGGAGCTGTTTTTT. This codes for CASSLYRGLRDTGELFF. Full variable domain (missing parts from reference TRBV11-2 and TRBJ2-2): EAGVAQSPRYKIIEKRQSVAFWCNPISGHATLYWYQQILGQGPKLLIQFQNNGVVDDSQLPKDRFSAERLKGVDSTLKIQPAKLEDSAVYLCASSLYRGLRDTGELFFGEGSRLTVL.

This chain uses TRBV7-9 with TRBJ1-5; TRBD1 aligns across 7 bases. Germline trimming cut 3 bases from V and 7 bases from J; bases unmatched to any gene: 3. The CDR3 is 13 residues long. Germline loops: CDR1 SEHNR, CDR2 FQNEAQ (reference sequence). The CDR3 sequence is CASSFTGAQPQHF. CDR3 bases: TGTGCCAGCAGCTTCACAGGGGCACAGCCCCAGCATTTT.

The V gene is TRBV19, the J gene TRBJ2-1; TRBD1 aligns across 9 bases. CDR3 size: 15 residues. Germline assignment: CDR1 LNHDA and CDR2 SQIVND (reference sequence). Germline trimming cut 5 bases from V and 4 bases from J; bases unmatched to any gene: 6. The CDR3, as DNA: TGTGCCAGTAGTTTGACAGGGGGGCCATACAATGAGCAGTTCTTC. Residues: CASSLTGGPYNEQFF. The complete variable domain, with remaining parts taken from reference TRBV19 and TRBJ2-1, reads DGGITQSPKYLFRKEGQNVTLSCEQNLNHDAMYWYRQDPGQGLRLIYYSQIVNDFQKGDIAEGYSVSREKKESFPLTVTSAQKNPTAFYLCASSLTGGPYNEQFFGPGTRLTVL.

CDR3 residues: CASSFLGNSPLHF. CDR3 nucleotides: TGTGCCAGCAGCTTTCTCGGTAATTCACCCCTCCACTTT. The chain uses TRBV11-3 and TRBJ1-6; unclear D gene. Germline V gene data show CDR1 as SGHNT and CDR2 as YENEEA. The CDR3 is 13 amino acids. V was shortened by 3 bases and J by 6 bases, with 6 bases between the two germline ends.

V and J are TRBV4-1 and TRBJ2-5, with D perhaps matching TRBD2 (5 bases). The CDR3 covers 14 residues. V was clipped by 0 bases and J by 5 bases, with 10 bases between them. Germline CDR1 and CDR2: MGHRA and YSYEKL. CDR3 in amino acids: CASSQDHGVETQYF. CDR3 nucleotide sequence: TGCGCCAGCAGCCAAGATCACGGGGTGGAGACCCAGTACTTC.

V gene TRBV7-9 combines with J gene TRBJ1-6; weak D call: TRBD1 (5 bases). CDR3 length equals 16 residues. The germline V gene encodes CDR1 SEHNR and CDR2 FQNEAQ (reference sequence). The ends were cut back, 4 bases at V and 3 bases at J, with 13 bases in the middle. The CDR3 DNA follows: TGTGCCAGCAGCTCGAAGGGACTCAGCTATAATTCACCCCTCCACTTT. This translates into CASSSKGLSYNSPLHF.

This chain connects TRBV7-9 to TRBJ2-7; 7 positions agree with TRBD1. The ends lost 1 base at V and 6 bases at J; junction bases unmatched: 3. Per germline, CDR1 SEHNR and CDR2 FQNEAQ (reference sequence). This CDR3 region has 13 residues. The CDR3 DNA reads as TGTGCCAGCAGCTTAGAGGCAGGGGGCGAGCAGTACTTC. This codes for CASSLEAGGEQYF.

This clone was counted between two and nine times. The J gene is TRBJ1-6, the V gene TRBV7-9, with D perhaps TRBD1 (6 bases). V was pared by 5 bases and J by 8 bases, with 13 bases between. The CDR3 loop spans 14 amino acids. Germline loops: CDR1 SEHNR, CDR2 FQNEAQ (reference sequence). DNA of the CDR3: TGTGCCAGCAGCGGGGCAGGGGAACATTCACCCCTCCACTTT. It specifies CASSGAGEHSPLHF. Full variable domain (remainder filled in from reference TRBV7-9 and TRBJ1-6): DTGVSQNPRHKITKRGQNVTFRCDPISEHNRLYWYRQTLGQGPEFLTYFQNEAQLEKSRLLSDRFSAERPKGSFSTLEIQRTEQGDSAMYLCASSGAGEHSPLHFGNGTRLTVT.

This chain connects TRBV14 to TRBJ2-7, with D maybe TRBD2 (5 bases). The CDR3 consists of 13 residues. CDR1 SGHDN and CDR2 FVKESK come from the germline V gene. V was shortened by 1 base and J by 6 bases, with 10 bases between the two germline ends. The CDR3: CASSQGPGTEQYF. In DNA, the CDR3 is TGTGCCAGCAGCCAAGGGCCGGGAACCGAGCAGTACTTC.